The entry that follows covers one TCR beta chain sequence. Its specificity is unknown. Sequencing used immunoSEQ multiplex PCR; TCRdb keeps in-frame clones, though not all of them. The table has around 100,000 clones, around 91% seen once. The data are from a study of T cell responses to AZD1222 COVID-19 vaccine. Germline V gene lookup returns CDR1 MGHRA and CDR2 YSYEKL. The V gene lost 1 base and the J gene lost 7 bases, with 10 bases spanning the gap. CDR3 size: 13 residues. General study findings and limits: Targets within unmutated variant regions were reportedly found for nearly half of spike-specific TCRs. The donor group comprised mostly white British people and more females; the analysis possibly underestimated clonal diversity. Spike-specific TCR repertoires showed rising breadth and depth after two AZD1222 doses.

The sequences come from peripheral blood, collected on day 0 of AZD1222 vaccination. The V and J genes are TRBV4-1 and TRBJ1-2; no clear D. The clonotype originates from an adult in good health. In DNA, the CDR3 is TGCGCCAGCAGCCAAGCGAGGGCGAGTGGCTACACCTTC. It encodes CASSQARASGYTF.